This T cell receptor beta chain was captured in a study of beta chain features in type 1 diabetes. Overall study context: Similarity in age, gender and cell yields was seen between patients and healthy donors.

CD4+ naive, central memory, regulatory and stem cell-like memory cells were sorted via CD45RO/CCR7/CD25/CD127/CD95/CD27. Purities over 98% were achieved in all sorted populations. The isolated RNA, all of it, was reverse transcribed, so expressed TCRB transcripts were what got sequenced. There were 3.5 million or so reads on average in the naive, central memory and regulatory T cell samples. Sequenced by immunoSEQ multiplex PCR; TCRdb stores in-frame clones only, minus some. Of 150,000 or so clones in the sample, under 60% were seen once. Sequencing was done on a sample of Tregs from blood. The receptor was derived from a man aged 18 to 35 in good health.

CDR3 sequence: CASSPVGQGFHEQFF. DNA for the CDR3: TGTGCCAGCAGCCCCGTGGGACAGGGTTTTCATGAGCAGTTCTTC. The chain is built from TRBV5-4 and TRBJ2-1, with 9 bases that match TRBD1. Germline CDR1 is SGHNT and CDR2 is YYREEE (reference sequence). There are 15 residues in the CDR3. V dropped 4 bases and J dropped 8; count of bases not matched to a gene: 10.